This T cell receptor beta chain was obtained from a study of shared clonotypes between healthy human individuals. CDR3 length: 13 residues. V gave up 4 bases and J gave up 10 bases, with 17 bases separating them. Germline values: CDR1 SGHTS, CDR2 YDEGEE. Only Caucasian adults living in Nashville, Tennessee made up the donor group. Here immunoSEQ multiplex PCR was the method, and the copy in TCRdb shows in-frame clones only, minus some. The sample yields about 2.4 million clones, 80% to 95% seen once. The specimen was naive CD4+ T cells from PBMCs. The subset here: CD45RA+ positively selected. The chain uses TRBV5-8 and TRBJ1-2, with D unclear. The origin of this receptor is a man between 18 and 29 years old in good health. Some clones in this sample may be carry-over from other donors' samples. The DNA of the CDR3 is TGTGCCAGCAGCCGCACGTCAGCTTTGACCTACACCTTC. Translated: CASSRTSALTYTF.